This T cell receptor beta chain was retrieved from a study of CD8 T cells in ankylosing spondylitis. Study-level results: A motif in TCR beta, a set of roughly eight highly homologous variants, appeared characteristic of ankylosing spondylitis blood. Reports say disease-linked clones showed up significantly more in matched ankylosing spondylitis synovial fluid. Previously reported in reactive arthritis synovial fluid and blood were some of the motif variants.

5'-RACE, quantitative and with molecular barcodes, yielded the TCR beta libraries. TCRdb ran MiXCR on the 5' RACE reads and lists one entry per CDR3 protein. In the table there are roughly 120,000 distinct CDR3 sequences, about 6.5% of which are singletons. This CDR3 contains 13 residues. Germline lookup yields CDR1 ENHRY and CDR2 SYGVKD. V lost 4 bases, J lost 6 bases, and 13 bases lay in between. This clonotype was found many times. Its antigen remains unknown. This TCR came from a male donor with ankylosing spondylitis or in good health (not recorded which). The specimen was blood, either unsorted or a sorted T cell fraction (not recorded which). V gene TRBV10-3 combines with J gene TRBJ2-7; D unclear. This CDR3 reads CAISATLLPEQYF. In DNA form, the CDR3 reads TGTGCCATCAGTGCTACACTCCTTCCCGAGCAGTACTTC.